The 5 T cell receptor beta chains given below trace back to one sample, sequenced in a study of type 1 regulatory T cells. TCRdb analysed the reads with MiXCR anew, one entry per CDR3 protein. The sample includes roughly 25,000 distinct CDR3 sequences, roughly 72% of them seen just once. Their specific antigens are unknown. Input material: cultured T cells, either the whole culture or a sorted T cell fraction (not recorded which). As to subset: Tr1-enriched cell product generated in vitro against host alloantigens. These receptors all stem from a human donor in good health.

The CDR3, as DNA: TGTGCCAGTGGTGCGGGGAGCTCCTACAATGAGCAGTTCTTC. Protein: CASGAGSSYNEQFF. The chain uses TRBV2 and TRBJ2-1; D may be TRBD2 (6 bases). Trimming stripped 9 bases from V and 0 bases from J, with 12 bases between. The CDR3 length is 14 residues. Looked up from germline, CDR1 is SNHLY and CDR2 is FYNNEI.

V gene TRBV24-1 combines with J gene TRBJ2-1; 12 nucleotides align to TRBD2. The J segment lost 15 bases and the V segment lost 1 base, leaving 3 bases of the junction unmatched. This CDR3 is 13 amino acids long. Germline V gives CDR1 KGHDR, CDR2 SFDVKD. The CDR3 loop is CATSDFLAGGRFF. The CDR3 DNA follows: TGTGCCACCAGTGATTTCCTAGCGGGGGGGCGGTTCTTC.

This chain uses TRBV12-3 or TRBV12-4 with TRBJ2-5, with D possibly being TRBD1 (6 bases). The CDR3 runs 15 residues. Trimming took 7 bases from V and 5 from J, leaving 20 bases between them. The CDR3 is CASNRGQSLGETQYF. In DNA form, the CDR3 reads TGTGCCAGCAATCGAGGACAGTCCCTCGGGGAGACCCAGTACTTC.

This sequence joins TRBV20-1 and TRBJ2-2; D gene uncertain. V lost 5 bases to trimming and J lost 5 bases, with 6 bases between them. The V gene's germline CDR1 is DFQATT and CDR2 SNEGSKA (reference sequence). The CDR3 contains 11 residues. In DNA, the CDR3 is TGCAGTGCTGAGAGAACCGGGGAGCTGTTTTTT. This gives the protein CSAERTGELFF.

The rearrangement joins TRBV20-1 to TRBJ1-2; D remains unclear. The V and J ends lost 2 bases and 8 bases respectively, with 12 bases between them. CDR1 is DFQATT and CDR2 is SNEGSKA in the germline V gene (reference sequence). The CDR3 is 12 amino acids. The CDR3 sequence: CSARLPGSGYTF. The DNA for the CDR3 is TGCAGTGCTAGACTTCCTGGGTCCGGCTACACCTTC.